Listed here are 21 T cell receptor beta chains from one sample, sequenced in a study of spatial heterogeneity in lung cancer. Regarding time point: sample taken at primary tumor resection. Whole RNA, isolated from tumor, nontumor lung or frozen PBMC, was sequenced without prior sorting. A single record per CDR3 protein comes from TCRdb applying MiXCR to the 5' RACE reads. Of 25,000 or so distinct CDR3 sequences in the sample, roughly 4.8% are singletons; the top ten hold approximately 4.7%. The input for sequencing was PBMCs, taken at surgery. All receptors derive from a male donor with early-stage non-small cell lung cancer.

This clonotype was recorded at least ten times. Sequence at one end of the junction differs from germline and may be a read error. The chain is built from TRBV6-5 and TRBJ2-6; unclear D gene. This CDR3 has 15 residues. Germline lookup yields CDR1 MNHEY and CDR2 SVGAGI. The CDR3, as DNA: TGTGCCAGCAGTTTGGCTCCCTCTGGGACCAACGTCCTGACTTTC. It is translated as CASSLAPSGTNVLTF.

The chain joins TRBV23-1 to TRBJ2-5, with 7 bases lining up with TRBD2. TRBV23-1 is an open reading frame, and its role is uncertain. This CDR3 has 16 amino acids. Trimming removed 3 bases from V and 2 bases from J; junction bases left unmatched: 9. The CDR3 spells CASSQKRDLPQETQYF. The CDR3 DNA reads TGCGCCAGCAGTCAGAAGCGGGACTTACCACAAGAGACCCAGTACTTC.

By frequency in the sample, this clonotype is medium-sized. The CDR3 loop reads CASSLSSGFYNEQFF. The CDR3 DNA reads as TGTGCCAGCAGCTTGTCTAGCGGGTTCTACAATGAGCAGTTCTTC. This rearrangement joins TRBV7-8 to TRBJ2-1, with 8 positions matching TRBD2. Germline assignment: CDR1 SGHVS and CDR2 FQNEAQ. The CDR3 loop spans 15 amino acids. The junction had 4 bases not matched to a gene; V was cut back by 3 bases and J by 3 bases.

This clonotype was counted only a few times. The chain joins TRBV19 to TRBJ2-1; TRBD2 agrees at 9 bases. V was pared by 7 bases and J by 4 bases, with 11 bases of the junction left unmatched. There are 16 residues in the CDR3. CDR1 and CDR2 (germline): LNHDA, SQIVND (reference sequence). Here the CDR3 reads CASTPWGSGGYNEQFF. DNA of the CDR3: TGTGCCAGTACCCCCTGGGGTAGCGGGGGTTACAATGAGCAGTTCTTC.

This clonotype was seen ten or more times. The chain links TRBV5-5 to TRBJ2-3; D is possibly TRBD2 (6 bases). The V gene lost 4 bases and the J gene lost 0 bases, with 15 bases spanning the gap. The CDR3 sequence is 16 residues long. Germline CDR1 reads SGHKS; CDR2 reads YYEKEE (reference sequence). CDR3 DNA sequence: TGTGCCAGCAGCCCACGGTTGGGGACTAGCACAGATACGCAGTATTTT. Protein product: CASSPRLGTSTDTQYF.

This clonotype was observed at least ten times. This chain links TRBV5-1 with TRBJ1-1; D gene uncertain. CDR1 SGHRS and CDR2 YFSETQ come from the germline V gene. With 0 bases removed from V and 3 bases from J, the gap between germline ends came to 6 bases. The CDR3 has 13 amino acids. CDR3 sequence (DNA): TGCGCCAGCAGCTTGGACAGTTACACTGAAGCTTTCTTT. Protein: CASSLDSYTEAFF.

This clonotype appeared a few times. The V gene is TRBV19, the J gene TRBJ1-5, with 7 bases fitting TRBD1. The length of the CDR3 is 15 residues. The V and J ends lost 6 bases and 0 bases, in that order; junction bases with no gene match: 5. Germline CDR1 is LNHDA and CDR2 is SQIVND (reference sequence). CDR3 residues: CASSKGAFSNQPQHF. The CDR3, as DNA: TGTGCCAGTAGCAAGGGGGCATTTAGCAATCAGCCCCAGCATTTT.

This clonotype was found many times. The chain links TRBV28 to TRBJ1-1, with D hard to call. V was clipped by 3 bases and J by 0 bases, with 14 bases between them. The germline V gene has CDR1 MDHEN and CDR2 SYDVKM. There are 16 residues in the CDR3. The CDR3 nucleotides read TGTGCCAGCAGTTTGGGGTTTCACCAAATGAACACTGAAGCTTTCTTT. Amino acids: CASSLGFHQMNTEAFF.

This clonotype was picked up many times. The rearrangement joins TRBV5-4 to TRBJ2-2, with a tentative D call TRBD2 (5 bases). Trimming stripped 4 bases from V and 6 bases from J, with 22 bases between. Germline V gives CDR1 SGHNT, CDR2 YYREEE (reference sequence). This CDR3 contains 17 residues. CDR3 loop: CASSRSQGGSFPGELFF. The CDR3 DNA reads TGTGCCAGCAGCCGAAGCCAAGGAGGCAGCTTCCCCGGGGAGCTGTTTTTT.

The gene calls are TRBV11-2 and TRBJ2-7, with D tentatively TRBD2 (6 bases). The CDR3 extends over 11 amino acids. Germline CDR1 SGHAT, CDR2 FQNNGV. The V end lost 5 bases, the J end lost 9 bases, and 11 bases lay between the germline ends. CDR3 residues: CASSGTGGQYF. In DNA form, the CDR3 reads TGTGCCAGCAGCGGGACCGGGGGGCAGTACTTC.

In this sample, this clonotype turned up many times. The V call is TRBV20-1, the J call TRBJ2-7; 8 bases line up with TRBD1. Germline assignment: CDR1 DFQATT and CDR2 SNEGSKA (reference sequence). V shed 5 bases and J 0 bases; nucleotides not matched to a gene: 9. The CDR3 consists of 15 residues. CDR3 sequence: CSAYLLQGASYEQYF. As DNA, the CDR3 is TGCAGTGCTTACTTACTTCAGGGGGCCTCCTACGAGCAGTACTTC.

This clonotype was counted ten times or more. This chain connects TRBV3-1 to TRBJ2-7; the match to TRBD2 covers 13 bases. Germline CDR1 and CDR2: LGHDT and YNNKEL (reference sequence). V was pared by 3 bases and J by 5 bases, with 4 bases of the junction left unmatched. The CDR3 is made up of 15 amino acids. The CDR3 loop reads CASSHSTSGGNEQYF. The CDR3 DNA reads as TGTGCCAGCAGCCATTCGACTAGCGGGGGGAACGAGCAGTACTTC.

This clonotype is categorized as medium-sized. The rearrangement uses TRBV7-2 and TRBJ2-3; D is ambiguous. Germline V gene lookup returns CDR1 SGHTA and CDR2 FQGNSA. CDR3 length: 12 residues. Trimming left V 5 bases short and J 6 bases short, with 9 bases between. CDR3 nucleotide sequence: TGTGCCAGCAGCCGTGTGTCGGATACGCAGTATTTT. As protein: CASSRVSDTQYF.

This clonotype was recorded at least ten times. V is TRBV6-5 and J is TRBJ1-1; no clear D gene. This CDR3 has 15 residues. Deletions cut 2 bases from V and 2 bases from J, with 12 bases between. The V gene's germline CDR1 is MNHEY and CDR2 SVGAGI. CDR3 loop: CASSYGPKPNTEAFF. DNA of the CDR3: TGTGCCAGCAGTTACGGGCCTAAACCAAACACTGAAGCTTTCTTT.

This clonotype was detected many times. The genes are TRBV6-2 or TRBV6-3 and TRBJ2-7, with D perhaps TRBD2 (5 bases). This CDR3 comprises 13 residues. CDR1 is MNHEY and CDR2 is SVGEGT in the germline V gene. Deletions cut 6 bases from V and 1 base from J, with 10 bases between. Here the CDR3 DNA reads TGTGCCAGCAGCCAACAGCGGTCCTACGAGCAGTACTTC. Amino acid sequence: CASSQQRSYEQYF.

This clonotype came up many times. The chain employs TRBV27 and TRBJ2-3, with TRBD1 matching 7 bases. Germline CDR1 is MNHEY and CDR2 is SMNVEV (reference sequence). The CDR3 has 16 amino acids. Trimming removed 10 bases from V and 1 base from J; junction bases left unmatched: 14. The CDR3 DNA reads as TGTGCCACCATTCCCCGGGCAGGGGGAGGCACAGATACGCAGTATTTT. As protein: CATIPRAGGGTDTQYF.

Worth noting for this clonotype: One base away lies a much larger clone, so this may be a sequencing read error. V and J are TRBV28 and TRBJ2-7; D may be TRBD2 (6 bases). From germline, CDR1 is MDHEN and CDR2 SYDVKM. The CDR3 has 14 amino acids. V lost 1 base, J lost 6 bases, and 13 bases lay in between. CDR3 coding DNA: TGTGCCAGCAGTTTATTGCGGGATGAAACCGAGCAGTACTTC. This sequence encodes CASSLLRDETEQYF.

This clonotype was observed at least ten times. The chain combines TRBV9 with TRBJ1-6; no clear D. The germline V and J ends were trimmed by 4 bases and 10 bases, with 21 bases remaining between them. The CDR3 sequence is 16 residues long. CDR1 is SGDLS and CDR2 is YYNGEE in the germline V gene. The CDR3, as DNA: TGTGCCAGCAGCCTCACCACTGGCCCAGGTTCATCACCCCTCCACTTT. It translates to CASSLTTGPGSSPLHF.

In its sample, this clonotype was seen many times. The gene calls are TRBV27 and TRBJ2-7, with D possibly being TRBD1 (6 bases). The germline V gene encodes CDR1 MNHEY and CDR2 SMNVEV (reference sequence). This CDR3 spans 14 amino acids. Trimming removed 5 bases at V and 3 bases at J, with 14 bases between. In nucleotides, the CDR3 is TGTGCCAGCAGTAGGGCAGGGGTTAGCTACGAGCAGTACTTC. It is translated as CASSRAGVSYEQYF.

CDR3 DNA sequence: TGTGCCAGCAGCGCGGCTAGCGGGAGCTCCCAAGAGACCCAGTACTTC. It yields the protein CASSAASGSSQETQYF. V is TRBV5-4 and J is TRBJ2-5; 10 bases fit TRBD2. The V gene end was trimmed by 4 bases and the J gene end by 1 base; junction bases not matched to a gene: 7. Germline V gene data show CDR1 as SGHNT and CDR2 as YYREEE (reference sequence). The CDR3 contains 16 residues.

The chain recombines TRBV4-3 with TRBJ2-2; no definite D call. Germline V lookup: CDR1 LGHNA, CDR2 YSLEER. This CDR3 spans 14 amino acids. With 1 base removed from V and 4 bases from J, the gap between germline ends came to 7 bases. The CDR3 loop is CASSQGVGTGELFF. CDR3 nucleotides: TGCGCCAGCAGCCAAGGAGTGGGCACCGGGGAGCTGTTTTTT.